A selection of T cell receptor beta chains follows, all from one sample in a study of breast tumors, draining lymph nodes, adjacent tissues. Each CDR3 protein is one row after TCRdb ran MiXCR on the multiplex PCR reads. Among 140,000 or so distinct CDR3 sequences listed, approximately 32% were seen once. The sample comprised axillary lymph node tissue. The receptors were sampled from a female donor with breast cancer. Some clones in this sample may be carry-over from other donors' samples. Both conserved end residues are part of each CDR3. D genes are given only for firm matches. Clone size is shown for a subset of rows, as once, few, many or a class of expanded clone.

j_gene: TRBJ2-1; v_gene: TRBV7-3; abundance: many; d_gene: NA; CDR3aa: CASSVKGDEQFF; CDR3nt: TGTGCCAGCAGCGTCAAGGGCGATGAGCAGTTCTTC
j_gene: TRBJ2-7; v_gene: TRBV20-1; abundance: many; d_gene: TRBD2; CDR3aa: CSVPTPGRDHYEQYF; CDR3nt: TGCAGTGTCCCGACACCGGGGAGGGACCACTACGAGCAGTACTTC
j_gene: TRBJ2-6; v_gene: TRBV12-3/TRBV12-4; abundance: many; d_gene: NA; CDR3aa: CASIHTRSGANVLTF; CDR3nt: TGTGCCAGCATCCATACCCGCTCTGGGGCCAACGTCCTGACTTTC
j_gene: TRBJ1-5; v_gene: TRBV4-2; abundance: many; d_gene: NA; CDR3aa: CASSRDRGLSNQPQHF; CDR3nt: TGTGCCAGCAGCCGCGACAGAGGACTTAGCAATCAGCCCCAGCATTTT
j_gene: TRBJ1-5; v_gene: TRBV18; abundance: NA; d_gene: NA; CDR3aa: CASSPVVSKGNQPQHF; CDR3nt: TGTGCCAGCTCACCAGTGGTTTCGAAAGGGAATCAGCCCCAGCATTTT
j_gene: TRBJ2-5; v_gene: TRBV2; abundance: NA; d_gene: NA; CDR3aa: CASRGEGETQYF; CDR3nt: TGTGCCAGCCGAGGGGAAGGAGAGACCCAGTACTTC
j_gene: TRBJ2-2; v_gene: TRBV12-3/TRBV12-4; abundance: once; d_gene: NA; CDR3aa: CASSWQGDWGSSLFF; CDR3nt: TGTGCCAGCAGTTGGCAGGGGGACTGGGGGTCATCGCTGTTTTTT
j_gene: TRBJ1-4; v_gene: TRBV6-4; abundance: NA; d_gene: TRBD1; CDR3aa: CASSRGQGARKLFF; CDR3nt: TGTGCCAGCAGCAGGGGACAGGGGGCGCGGAAACTGTTTTTT
j_gene: TRBJ1-1; v_gene: TRBV12-3/TRBV12-4; abundance: NA; d_gene: NA; CDR3aa: CASSLQESSLTEAFF; CDR3nt: TGTGCCAGCAGTTTACAGGAGTCATCATTAACTGAAGCTTTCTTT
j_gene: TRBJ2-2; v_gene: TRBV20-1; abundance: many; d_gene: TRBD1; CDR3aa: CSAIEGAGTGELFF; CDR3nt: TGCAGTGCTATTGAGGGGGCCGGCACCGGGGAGCTGTTTTTT
j_gene: TRBJ1-1; v_gene: TRBV7-2; abundance: few; d_gene: NA; CDR3aa: CASSSSIKGTEAFF; CDR3nt: TGTGCCAGCAGCTCGAGTATCAAGGGCACTGAAGCTTTCTTT
j_gene: TRBJ2-5; v_gene: TRBV3-1; abundance: many; d_gene: NA; CDR3aa: CASSQGYRGGYF; CDR3nt: TGTGCCAGCAGCCAAGGATACAGGGGGGGTTACTTC
j_gene: TRBJ2-3; v_gene: TRBV7-2; abundance: NA; d_gene: TRBD1; CDR3aa: CASRTQGTLTDTQYF; CDR3nt: TGTGCAAGTAGAACACAGGGGACCCTCACAGATACGCAGTATTTT
j_gene: TRBJ1-2; v_gene: TRBV4-1; abundance: many; d_gene: NA; CDR3aa: CASSLNSRGDYGYTF; CDR3nt: TGCGCCAGCAGCCTCAATAGCAGGGGTGACTATGGCTACACCTTC
j_gene: TRBJ1-3; v_gene: TRBV6-1; abundance: many; d_gene: TRBD1; CDR3aa: CATERGTGPGNTIYF; CDR3nt: TGTGCCACCGAAAGGGGGACAGGGCCTGGAAACACCATATATTTT
j_gene: TRBJ2-2; v_gene: TRBV19; abundance: many; d_gene: TRBD1; CDR3aa: CASSSDRVYTGELFF; CDR3nt: TGTGCCAGTAGTAGTGACAGGGTGTACACCGGGGAGCTGTTTTTT
j_gene: TRBJ1-2; v_gene: TRBV5-1; abundance: many; d_gene: NA; CDR3aa: CASREEFGVYYGYTF; CDR3nt: TGCGCCAGCAGGGAGGAGTTTGGCGTATACTATGGCTACACCTTC
j_gene: TRBJ1-2; v_gene: TRBV7-9; abundance: NA; d_gene: NA; CDR3aa: CASSPDMNYGYTF; CDR3nt: TGTGCCAGCAGCCCTGACATGAACTATGGCTACACCTTC
j_gene: TRBJ1-4; v_gene: TRBV20-1; abundance: NA; d_gene: NA; CDR3aa: CSARKWTEKLFF; CDR3nt: TGCAGTGCTAGGAAATGGACAGAAAAACTGTTTTTT
j_gene: TRBJ1-5; v_gene: TRBV2; abundance: NA; d_gene: TRBD1; CDR3aa: CASMPQGFSNQPQHF; CDR3nt: TGTGCCAGCATGCCACAGGGGTTCAGCAATCAGCCCCAGCATTTT
j_gene: TRBJ1-4; v_gene: TRBV28; abundance: many; d_gene: NA; CDR3aa: CASTSSTLREKLFF; CDR3nt: TGTGCCAGCACTTCCTCCACTCTGAGGGAAAAACTGTTTTTT
j_gene: TRBJ2-1; v_gene: TRBV4-2; abundance: many; d_gene: TRBD1; CDR3aa: CASSQPRTGWMDEQFF; CDR3nt: TGTGCCAGCAGCCAACCTAGGACAGGTTGGATGGATGAGCAGTTCTTC
j_gene: TRBJ1-1; v_gene: TRBV11-3; abundance: few; d_gene: TRBD1; CDR3aa: CASSMTGRTEAFF; CDR3nt: TGTGCCAGCAGCATGACAGGGCGAACTGAAGCTTTCTTT
j_gene: TRBJ1-4; v_gene: TRBV20-1; abundance: many; d_gene: NA; CDR3aa: CSARGGPNEKLFF; CDR3nt: TGCAGTGCTAGGGGGGGACCTAATGAAAAACTGTTTTTT
j_gene: TRBJ1-3; v_gene: TRBV4-2; abundance: many; d_gene: NA; CDR3aa: CASSQEVRQDLSGNTIYF; CDR3nt: TGTGCCAGCAGCCAAGAAGTTAGACAGGACCTCTCTGGAAACACCATATATTTT
j_gene: TRBJ1-2; v_gene: TRBV5-1; abundance: many; d_gene: TRBD1; CDR3aa: CASSLAGGRYGYTF; CDR3nt: TGCGCCAGCAGCTTGGCAGGGGGCCGCTATGGCTACACCTTC
j_gene: TRBJ1-2; v_gene: TRBV6-5; abundance: many; d_gene: TRBD1; CDR3aa: CASRMDRDDGYTF; CDR3nt: TGTGCCAGCAGGATGGACAGGGACGATGGCTACACCTTC
j_gene: TRBJ1-1; v_gene: TRBV6-6; abundance: NA; d_gene: TRBD1; CDR3aa: CASRGPGGLNTEAFF; CDR3nt: TGTGCCAGCAGGGGTCCAGGGGGGCTGAACACTGAAGCTTTCTTT
j_gene: TRBJ2-6; v_gene: TRBV20-1; abundance: NA; d_gene: NA; CDR3aa: CSASGDLGANVLTF; CDR3nt: TGCAGTGCTTCCGGGGACTTAGGGGCCAACGTCCTGACTTTC
j_gene: TRBJ2-1; v_gene: TRBV9; abundance: many; d_gene: NA; CDR3aa: CASSEGVASYNEQFF; CDR3nt: TGTGCCAGCAGCGAAGGGGTCGCCTCCTACAATGAGCAGTTCTTC
j_gene: TRBJ2-3; v_gene: TRBV20-1; abundance: many; d_gene: TRBD1; CDR3aa: CSASIAGGTGSADTQYF; CDR3nt: TGCAGTGCTAGTATTGCCGGGGGGACAGGGTCTGCAGATACGCAGTATTTT
j_gene: TRBJ1-3; v_gene: TRBV6-5; abundance: NA; d_gene: NA; CDR3aa: CASSHSSVGNTIYF; CDR3nt: TGTGCCAGCAGTCACTCATCAGTTGGAAACACCATATATTTT
j_gene: TRBJ1-6; v_gene: TRBV7-3; abundance: many; d_gene: NA; CDR3aa: CASSPEGTYNSPLHF; CDR3nt: TGTGCCAGCAGCCCTGAGGGGACGTATAATTCACCCCTCCACTTT
j_gene: TRBJ1-5; v_gene: TRBV27; abundance: NA; d_gene: NA; CDR3aa: CASSFSQGNNQPQHF; CDR3nt: TGTGCCAGCAGTTTTTCCCAGGGTAACAATCAGCCCCAGCATTTT
j_gene: TRBJ1-5; v_gene: TRBV6-6; abundance: many; d_gene: NA; CDR3aa: CASSYGSKRADQPQHF; CDR3nt: TGTGCCAGCAGTTACGGTTCGAAGAGGGCGGATCAGCCCCAGCATTTT
j_gene: TRBJ2-7; v_gene: TRBV4-1; abundance: many; d_gene: NA; CDR3aa: CASSQGGHYEQYF; CDR3nt: TGCGCCAGCAGCCAAGGAGGCCACTACGAGCAGTACTTC
j_gene: TRBJ2-1; v_gene: TRBV2; abundance: NA; d_gene: TRBD2; CDR3aa: CASKSLAGVNEQFF; CDR3nt: TGTGCCAGCAAGAGCCTAGCGGGAGTCAATGAGCAGTTCTTC
j_gene: TRBJ2-1; v_gene: TRBV7-2; abundance: once; d_gene: TRBD2; CDR3aa: CASSLRSGGDITYNEQFF; CDR3nt: TGTGCCAGCAGCTTACGTAGCGGGGGGGATATCACCTACAATGAGCAGTTCTTC
j_gene: TRBJ1-4; v_gene: TRBV18; abundance: NA; d_gene: TRBD1; CDR3aa: CASSPRDRGVEKLFF; CDR3nt: TGTGCCAGCTCACCACGGGACAGGGGCGTTGAAAAACTGTTTTTT
j_gene: TRBJ1-2; v_gene: TRBV5-4; abundance: many; d_gene: TRBD1; CDR3aa: CASSLGAGGSTPYGYTF; CDR3nt: TGTGCCAGCAGCTTGGGGGCAGGGGGCTCGACGCCCTATGGCTACACCTTC
j_gene: TRBJ1-5; v_gene: TRBV4-2; abundance: many; d_gene: NA; CDR3aa: CASSQRDAAEGPQHF; CDR3nt: TGTGCCAGCAGCCAAAGAGATGCGGCCGAGGGGCCCCAGCATTTT
j_gene: TRBJ1-5; v_gene: TRBV24-1; abundance: NA; d_gene: TRBD1; CDR3aa: CASPQGAYSNQPQHF; CDR3nt: TGTGCCTCCCCCCAGGGGGCGTATAGCAATCAGCCCCAGCATTTT
j_gene: TRBJ2-3; v_gene: TRBV2; abundance: NA; d_gene: NA; CDR3aa: CASSIGEGDTRYF; CDR3nt: TGTGCCAGCAGTATCGGGGAAGGAGATACGCGGTATTTT
j_gene: TRBJ1-3; v_gene: TRBV20-1; abundance: NA; d_gene: NA; CDR3aa: CSARTGSHQPQKNTIYF; CDR3nt: TGCAGTGCCCGTACAGGTTCCCATCAGCCCCAGAAGAACACCATATATTTT
j_gene: TRBJ1-1; v_gene: TRBV20-1; abundance: few; d_gene: TRBD1; CDR3aa: CSARLPGTGSVTEAFF; CDR3nt: TGCAGTGCTAGACTCCCCGGGACAGGGTCTGTGACTGAAGCTTTCTTT